What follows are 16 T cell receptor beta chains derived from one specimen sequenced in a study of blood T cells in healthy people across ages. Next came a second PCR, run for about 7 to 12 cycles, which used a sample-barcoded 5' primer along with a J-beta primer mix. Each CDR3 protein is one row after TCRdb ran MiXCR on the 5' RACE reads. The sample has around 1,000,000 distinct CDR3 sequences, almost 25% seen once. The same sample was also studied in work on T cells of mothers and their children.

Specimen: blood. The source of these receptors is a girl aged 2 to 9 in good health.

This clonotype appeared a few times. J is TRBJ1-2 and V is TRBV12-3 or TRBV12-4; D remains unclear. This CDR3 has 15 amino acids. Between the trimmed V and J ends, which lost 3 bases and 5 bases, there was a span of 16 bases. CDR3 in amino acids: CASSFKISAPYGYTF. CDR3 coding DNA: TGTGCCAGCAGTTTTAAGATCTCGGCCCCATATGGCTACACCTTC.

This clonotype has a handful of counts. The V call is TRBV5-1, the J call TRBJ2-5; D may correspond to TRBD1 or TRBD2 (5 bases each). Germline-derived CDR1 and CDR2 are SGHRS and YFSETQ. The CDR3 has 16 amino acids. Trimming took 0 bases from V and 5 from J, leaving 17 bases between them. CDR3 in amino acids: CASSLEAAPRGETQYF. Here the CDR3 DNA reads TGCGCCAGCAGCTTGGAAGCGGCCCCGAGGGGCGAGACCCAGTACTTC. Full variable domain (outside the CDR3, taken from reference TRBV5-1 and TRBJ2-5): KAGVTQTPRYLIKTRGQQVTLSCSPISGHRSVSWYQQTPGQGLQFLFEYFSETQRNKGNFPGRFSGRQFSNSRSEMNVSTLELGDSALYLCASSLEAAPRGETQYFGPGTRLLVL.

V and J are TRBV6-2 or TRBV6-3 and TRBJ2-5; no clear D gene. The better agreement between TRBJ2-7 and the DNA end casts doubt on the J call. Per germline, CDR1 MNHEY and CDR2 SVGEGT. This CDR3 is 14 amino acids long. The CDR3 region has the DNA TGTGCCAGCAGTTACGGCCTTTTTCCCTACGAGCAGTACTTC. This codes for CASSYGLFPYEQYF.

The chain joins TRBV4-3 to TRBJ2-1; no clear D gene. This CDR3 has 14 amino acids. The germline V gene encodes CDR1 LGHNA and CDR2 YSLEER. V was cut by 0 bases and J by 8 bases, with 11 bases left in between. The DNA of the CDR3 is TGCGCCAGCAGCCAAGAACTCCGTGCAGATGAGCAGTTCTTC. Translating it yields CASSQELRADEQFF.

The chain is built from TRBV12-3 or TRBV12-4 and TRBJ2-4; weak D call: TRBD1 (5 bases). V lost 4 bases to trimming and J lost 1 base, with 11 bases between them. The CDR3 contains 15 residues. CDR3 residues: CASSSDSQAKNIQYF. As DNA, the CDR3 is TGTGCCAGCAGTTCCGACAGCCAGGCCAAAAACATTCAGTACTTC.

This clonotype was recorded a few times. The chain recombines TRBV7-8 with TRBJ2-3, with 9 bases matching TRBD2. Germline V gives CDR1 SGHVS, CDR2 FQNEAQ. This CDR3 comprises 14 residues. The J segment lost 6 bases and the V segment lost 4 bases, leaving 5 bases of the junction unmatched. The chain's CDR3 is CASSSQRGDDTQYF. The CDR3 DNA is TGTGCCAGCAGCTCGCAGCGGGGGGACGATACGCAGTATTTT.

This clonotype turned up a few times. CDR3 sequence (DNA): TGCAGTGGCACCAGGGGGCAAGAGACCCAGTACTTC. It specifies CSGTRGQETQYF. The genes are TRBV20-1 and TRBJ2-5; 7 bases line up with TRBD1. V lost 7 bases, J lost 2 bases, and 4 bases stayed unmatched. This CDR3 is 12 amino acids long. CDR1 is DFQATT and CDR2 is SNEGSKA in the germline V gene (reference sequence).

The V gene is TRBV6-2 or TRBV6-3, the J gene TRBJ2-1; TRBD2 matches at 8 bases. V trimming: 4 bases; J trimming: 2 bases; junction bases outside the gene matches: 4. The CDR3 spans 15 residues. Germline CDR1 and CDR2: MNHEY and SVGEGT. In DNA form, the CDR3 reads TGTGCCAGCAGTTTCGGGGGGGAGACCTACAATGAGCAGTTCTTC. Its translation: CASSFGGETYNEQFF.

V and J are TRBV7-9 and TRBJ2-5; perhaps TRBD2 as D (6 bases). V was clipped by 2 bases and J by 5 bases, with 18 bases between them. The germline gives CDR1 SEHNR, CDR2 FQNEAQ (reference sequence). The CDR3 is made up of 16 amino acids. The CDR3 loop reads CASSLRTTSLWETQYF. The CDR3 nucleotides are TGTGCCAGCAGCTTAAGAACCACTAGCCTCTGGGAGACCCAGTACTTC. Full variable domain (outside the CDR3, taken from reference TRBV7-9 and TRBJ2-5): DTGVSQNPRHKITKRGQNVTFRCDPISEHNRLYWYRQTLGQGPEFLTYFQNEAQLEKSRLLSDRFSAERPKGSFSTLEIQRTEQGDSAMYLCASSLRTTSLWETQYFGPGTRLLVL.

The J gene is TRBJ2-5, the V gene TRBV14, with 14 bases matching TRBD2. Trimming took 4 bases from V and 5 from J; bases not matched to a gene: 15. Germline assignment: CDR1 SGHDN and CDR2 FVKESK. The CDR3 is 19 residues long. For the CDR3, the DNA is TGTGCCAGCAGCCCCCGCCTCGGACTAGCGGGAGGCCCTGGGGAGACCCAGTACTTC. It specifies CASSPRLGLAGGPGETQYF. The variable domain in full, completed from reference TRBV14 and TRBJ2-5, reads EAGVTQFPSHSVIEKGQTVTLRCDPISGHDNLYWYRRVMGKEIKFLLHFVKESKQDESGMPNNRFLAERTGGTYSTLKVQPAELEDSGVYFCASSPRLGLAGGPGETQYFGPGTRLLVL.

The chain is built from TRBV27 and TRBJ2-7, with D unclear. This CDR3 is built from 12 residues. Germline V gives CDR1 MNHEY, CDR2 SMNVEV (reference sequence). V was cut by 6 bases and J by 6 bases, with 12 bases left in between. Written as DNA, the CDR3 is TGTGCCAGCAGCCAAAACGTGGGCGAGCAGTACTTC. Translation gives CASSQNVGEQYF.

This chain joins TRBV15 and TRBJ2-5; D possibly corresponds to TRBD1 (5 bases). V lost 5 bases and J lost 5, with 12 bases in between. The CDR3 is made up of 13 amino acids. Germline V gene lookup returns CDR1 LNHNV and CDR2 YYDKDF (reference sequence). CDR3 loop: CATSSVKGETQYF. The CDR3 nucleotides read TGTGCCACCAGCTCCGTTAAGGGGGAGACCCAGTACTTC. Looking up the rest from reference TRBV15 and TRBJ2-5 gives the full variable domain: DAMVIQNPRYQVTQFGKPVTLSCSQTLNHNVMYWYQQKSSQAPKLLFHYYDKDFNNEADTPDNFQSRRPNTSFCFLDIRSPGLGDTAMYLCATSSVKGETQYFGPGTRLLVL.

The chain combines TRBV20-1 with TRBJ2-7; 16 positions agree with TRBD2. The CDR3 runs to 16 residues. V shed 5 bases, J shed 0 bases, and the junction held 4 bases outside the gene matches. From germline, CDR1 is DFQATT and CDR2 SNEGSKA (reference sequence). CDR3 sequence: CSALGLAGGSSYEQYF. For the CDR3, the DNA is TGCAGTGCTTTGGGACTAGCGGGAGGGAGCTCCTACGAGCAGTACTTC.

The gene calls are TRBV7-8 and TRBJ2-5; either TRBD1 or TRBD2 may supply D (5 bases each). The CDR3 consists of 15 residues. The V end was cut by 2 bases, the J end by 5 bases, with 15 bases between. CDR1 and CDR2 from the germline V gene are SGHVS and FQNEAQ. In DNA form, the CDR3 reads TGTGCCAGCAGCTTAACATGGGACCTGAAGGAGACCCAGTACTTC. Translating it yields CASSLTWDLKETQYF.

The sample holds many counts of this clonotype. The genes are TRBV12-3 or TRBV12-4 and TRBJ2-5; 9 bases agree with TRBD2. The DNA end favors TRBJ2-1, so the J call may be wrong. The CDR3 runs 14 residues. DNA of the CDR3: TGTGCCAGCAGGGTGGCGGGAGGGCACCCCGAGCAGTTCTTC. This encodes CASRVAGGHPEQFF.

The gene calls are TRBV7-6 and TRBJ1-4; tentatively, D is TRBD1 (6 bases). Looked up from germline, CDR1 is SGHVS and CDR2 is FNYEAQ. The CDR3 consists of 15 residues. V was trimmed by 1 base and J by 7 bases, leaving 13 bases between them. CDR3 nucleotides: TGTGCCAGCAGCTTAGGAGGGGTACAGGGTGAAAAACTGTTTTTT. Amino acid sequence: CASSLGGVQGEKLFF.